The 22 T cell receptor beta chains given below trace back to one sample, sequenced in a study of PD-L1 blockade in urothelial cancer. Specified time point: pretreatment peripheral blood. TCRdb's copy holds only in-frame clones and misses some; the assay was immunoSEQ multiplex PCR. The sample has fewer than 85,000 clones; over 80% are singletons. This material consisted of PBMCs, taken around atezolizumab (anti-PD-L1) treatment. The receptors stem from a woman between 65 and 79 years old with urothelial cancer.

This sequence joins TRBV19 and TRBJ1-5; 10 positions match TRBD1. The CDR3 is 15 residues long. CDR1 and CDR2 from the germline V gene are LNHDA and SQIVND (reference sequence). V shed 6 bases and J 2 bases; nucleotides not matched to a gene: 4. The CDR3 DNA sequence: TGTGCCAGTAGCCGACAGGGGGCAGGCAATCAGCCCCAGCATTTT. Translation gives CASSRQGAGNQPQHF.

The V gene is TRBV9, the J gene TRBJ2-6; perhaps TRBD1 as D (6 bases). Trimming removed 3 bases at V and 3 bases at J, with 10 bases between. Germline loops: CDR1 SGDLS, CDR2 YYNGEE. CDR3 size: 15 residues. The CDR3 protein is CASSEQGYGANVLTF. In DNA, the CDR3 is TGTGCCAGCAGCGAACAGGGTTATGGGGCCAACGTCCTGACTTTC. Looking up the rest from reference TRBV9 and TRBJ2-6 gives the full variable domain: DSGVTQTPKHLITATGQRVTLRCSPRSGDLSVYWYQQSLDQGLQFLIQYYNGEERAKGNILERFSAQQFPDLHSELNLSSLELGDSALYFCASSEQGYGANVLTFGAGSRLTVL.

The rearrangement joins TRBV7-8 to TRBJ2-7, with TRBD1 as a possible D gene (6 bases). Trimming shortened V by 0 bases and J by 2 bases, and 17 bases separated the two germline ends. Germline lookup yields CDR1 SGHVS and CDR2 FQNEAQ. This CDR3 is 17 amino acids long. CDR3 region: CASSLAINRDIPYEQYF. In DNA, the CDR3 is TGTGCCAGCAGCTTAGCGATTAACCGGGACATTCCCTACGAGCAGTACTTC.

The genes are TRBV4-1 and TRBJ2-1; tentative D call: TRBD1 (6 bases). Trimming stripped 4 bases from V and 0 bases from J, with 16 bases between. CDR1 is MGHRA, CDR2 YSYEKL, per germline. The CDR3 is 17 residues long. DNA of the CDR3: TGCGCCAGCAGCCCAGGCCCCAGGGACAACTCCTACAATGAGCAGTTCTTC. Translated: CASSPGPRDNSYNEQFF.

This sequence joins TRBV2 and TRBJ1-2; the D gene is possibly TRBD1 (6 bases). The CDR3 is 13 residues long. Germline loops: CDR1 SNHLY, CDR2 FYNNEI. V was cut by 4 bases and J by 8 bases, with 14 bases left in between. The CDR3 coding sequence is TGTGCCAGCAGTGGTCCCCACAGGGTAGGCTACACCTTC. Translation gives CASSGPHRVGYTF.

This sequence joins TRBV28 and TRBJ2-1; weak D call: TRBD2 (5 bases). Germline CDR1 MDHEN, CDR2 SYDVKM. Trimming pared 2 bases from V and 2 bases from J, leaving 10 bases between. CDR3 size: 15 residues. DNA of the CDR3: TGTGCCAGCAGTTTACCCGGAGGAACCTACAATGAGCAGTTCTTC. It yields the protein CASSLPGGTYNEQFF.

V is TRBV28 and J is TRBJ1-3; 10 bases align to TRBD1. CDR1 and CDR2 (germline): MDHEN, SYDVKM. This CDR3 contains 16 residues. V trimming: 5 bases; J trimming: 2 bases; junction bases outside the gene matches: 6. This chain's CDR3 is CASSLLTGGPGNTIYF. The CDR3 DNA sequence: TGTGCCAGCAGTCTTTTGACAGGGGGCCCTGGAAACACCATATATTTT.

The CDR3 DNA reads TGTGCCAGCAGCTTAGCCCCCTTCGAGGGGACCCAGTACTTC. Encoded protein: CASSLAPFEGTQYF. The J gene is TRBJ2-5, the V gene TRBV7-8, with D possibly TRBD2 on 5 matching bases. CDR3 size: 14 residues. The germline V and J ends were trimmed by 0 bases and 7 bases, with 12 bases remaining between them. CDR1 is SGHVS and CDR2 is FQNEAQ in the germline V gene.

The sample holds a few counts of this clone. V usage is TRBV5-1 and J usage is TRBJ2-5; 11 nucleotides line up with TRBD2. This CDR3 is 17 amino acids long. Germline trimming cut 4 bases from V and 5 bases from J; bases unmatched to any gene: 13. Germline V CDR1 and CDR2: SGHRS, YFSETQ. The DNA of the CDR3 is TGCGCCAGCAGCCCATCCCCCGGGACTAGCGGAACGGAGACCCAGTACTTC. Its protein product is CASSPSPGTSGTETQYF.

The rearrangement joins TRBV9 to TRBJ2-1, with 13 nucleotides matching TRBD2. The CDR3 is 15 residues long. Trimming took 5 bases from V and 5 from J; bases not matched to a gene: 4. CDR1 and CDR2 (germline): SGDLS, YYNGEE. The DNA of the CDR3 is TGTGCCAGCAGTTGGACTAGCGGGAGAAACAATGAGCAGTTCTTC. This sequence encodes CASSWTSGRNNEQFF.

CDR3 sequence reads: CSVVADPGQGLWYF. Written as DNA, the CDR3 is TGCAGCGTCGTAGCCGACCCGGGACAGGGCCTTTGGTACTTC. V gene TRBV29-1 combines with J gene TRBJ2-7; 9 nucleotides align to TRBD1. V lost 6 bases, J lost 12 bases, and 18 bases stayed unmatched. Germline values: CDR1 SQVTM, CDR2 ANQGSEA. The length of the CDR3 is 14 residues.

This clone appeared once. The chain couples TRBV11-2 to TRBJ2-1, with 9 positions matching TRBD2. V lost 5 bases to trimming and J lost 3 bases; unmatched junction nucleotides: 5. CDR3 length: 15 amino acids. In germline, CDR1 is SGHAT, CDR2 FQNNGV. The CDR3 here is CASSIQAGGYNEQFF. The CDR3 DNA follows: TGTGCCAGCAGCATTCAAGCGGGAGGCTACAATGAGCAGTTCTTC.

The rearrangement joins TRBV6-1 to TRBJ2-7, with D hard to call. The CDR3 runs to 14 residues. Germline CDR1 reads MNHNS; CDR2 reads SASEGT. V gave up 6 bases and J gave up 4 bases, with 16 bases separating them. The CDR3 sequence is CASRATLTDYEQYF. In DNA, the CDR3 is TGTGCCAGCAGGGCGACACTTACCGATTACGAGCAGTACTTC.

This clone was counted only a few times. The chain combines TRBV21-1 with TRBJ2-2; the D call TRBD2 from the table was never checked on the DNA. TRBV21-1 is recorded as a pseudogene. This CDR3 is built from 18 residues. This CDR3 reads CASSRRGGVEPSPGELFF. CDR3 nucleotide sequence: TGTGCCAGCAGCAGGCGTGGAGGTGTTGAACCATCGCCCGGGGAGCTGTTTTTT.

The rearrangement links TRBV15 to TRBJ2-1; 8 nucleotides line up with TRBD2. With 1 base clipped from V and 9 bases from J, the junction kept 5 bases outside the gene matches. The CDR3 covers 14 residues. CDR1 LNHNV and CDR2 YYDKDF come from the germline V gene (reference sequence). The CDR3 nucleotides read TGTGCCACCAGCAGAGCGGGGGGGCCGATTGAGCAGTTCTTC. Protein sequence: CATSRAGGPIEQFF.

The rearrangement links TRBV7-9 to TRBJ2-3; 9 bases fit TRBD2. In germline, CDR1 is SEHNR, CDR2 FQNEAQ (reference sequence). The CDR3 totals 17 residues. After removal of 1 base from V and 2 bases from J, the junction contained 7 bases not matched to a gene. CDR3 DNA: TGTGCCAGCAGCTTAGGGCTAGCGGGATATCTCACAGATACGCAGTATTTT. This sequence encodes CASSLGLAGYLTDTQYF.

This clone has only one observation. This chain connects TRBV10-3 to TRBJ2-1; TRBD2 matches 10 bases. This CDR3 has 14 amino acids. Per germline, CDR1 ENHRY and CDR2 SYGVKD. The ends lost 4 bases at V and 6 bases at J; junction bases unmatched: 3. CDR3 loop: CAISVAGGGNEQFF. CDR3 nucleotides: TGTGCCATCAGTGTAGCGGGAGGAGGCAATGAGCAGTTCTTC.

The rearrangement links TRBV30 to TRBJ2-4; tentative D call: TRBD2 (5 bases). There are 14 residues in the CDR3. The germline V and J ends were trimmed by 2 bases and 8 bases, with 16 bases remaining between them. Germline assignment: CDR1 GTSNPN and CDR2 SVGIG (reference sequence). The CDR3 here is CAWSPRPVRDIQYF. In DNA, the CDR3 is TGTGCCTGGAGTCCCCGGCCCGTGCGGGACATTCAGTACTTC. Variable domain in full (rest from reference TRBV30 and TRBJ2-4): SQTIHQWPATLVQPVGSPLSLECTVEGTSNPNLYWYRQAAGRGLQLLFYSVGIGQISSEVPQNLSASRPQDRQFILSSKKLLLSDSGFYLCAWSPRPVRDIQYFGAGTRLSVL.

Note on this clone: Mismatch with germline at one junction end may stem from a read error. This chain joins TRBV2 and TRBJ1-6, with 8 nucleotides matching TRBD1. The CDR3 length is 15 residues. Per germline, CDR1 SNHLY and CDR2 FYNNEI. CDR3 amino acids: CASSRTGFYNSLLHF. The CDR3 region has the DNA TGTGCCAGCAGTAGGACAGGGTTCTATAATTCACTCCTCCACTTT.

Details on this clone: Sequence at one end of the junction differs from germline and may be a read error. The rearrangement uses TRBV7-9 and TRBJ2-4; 10 nucleotides align to TRBD1. From germline, CDR1 is SEHNR and CDR2 FQNEAQ (reference sequence). The CDR3 is 13 amino acids. CDR3 region: CASSMTGGLGGGF. CDR3 nucleotides: TGTGCCAGCAGCATGACAGGGGGCCTAGGTGGTGGCTTC. The full variable domain, completed using reference TRBV7-9 and TRBJ2-4, is DTGVSQNPRHKITKRGQNVTFRCDPISEHNRLYWYRQTLGQGPEFLTYFQNEAQLEKSRLLSDRFSAERPKGSFSTLEIQRTEQGDSAMYLCASSMTGGLGGGFGAGTRLSVL.

This clone was picked up a small number of times. The CDR3 reads CASSLGDSNTGELFF. For the CDR3, the DNA is TGCGCCAGCAGCTTGGGGGACTCCAACACCGGGGAGCTGTTTTTT. The V and J genes are TRBV5-1 and TRBJ2-2, with a tentative D call TRBD2 (6 bases). This CDR3 is built from 15 residues. Germline CDR1 is SGHRS and CDR2 is YFSETQ. V was trimmed by 0 bases and J by 2 bases, leaving 8 bases between them.

The genes are TRBV18 and TRBJ2-5, with a weak D call TRBD2 (5 bases). Germline CDR1 and CDR2: KGHSH and LQKENI. V was clipped by 3 bases and J by 2 bases, with 16 bases between them. This CDR3 comprises 16 residues. As DNA, the CDR3 is TGTGCCAGCTCACCGCTCCCCCCCGGGGAGCAAGAGACCCAGTACTTC. Encoded protein: CASSPLPPGEQETQYF.